Sequencing of this T cell receptor (beta chain) was carried out in a study of T cell repertoires in cytomegalovirus infection. On the study more broadly: CMV infection together with matching HLA type was indicated by public TCR beta signatures. General study results and limits: Using cumulative public TCR beta family frequency, the authors identified those who carried CMV together with the relevant HLA. HLA-C-restricted CMV clonotypes gave the most frequent clonotype in two of eight donors.

This clonotype has more than one count but fewer than ten. Its matching antigen is unknown. Germline V gene lookup returns CDR1 SNHLY and CDR2 FYNNEI. Trimming removed 4 bases at V and 1 base at J, with 16 bases between. The CDR3 is 16 residues long. MiXCR, run by TCRdb on the reads, gives a single entry per CDR3 protein. The sample has about 490,000 distinct CDR3 sequences; 26% are singletons. The chain carries TRBV2 and TRBJ2-5, with D perhaps matching TRBD1 or TRBD2 (5 bases each). Input material: PBMCs. The TCR originated in a human donor in good health (CMV status not recorded). Some clones in this sample may be carry-over from other donors' samples. The CDR3 is CASSVNGGEFQETQYF. The DNA for the CDR3 is TGTGCCAGCAGTGTGAATGGGGGAGAGTTCCAAGAGACCCAGTACTTC. Using reference TRBV2 and TRBJ2-5 for the parts outside the CDR3, the full variable domain is EPEVTQTPSHQVTQMGQEVILRCVPISNHLYFYWYRQILGQKVEFLVSFYNNEISEKSEIFDDQFSVERPDGSNFTLKIRSTKLEDSAMYFCASSVNGGEFQETQYFGPGTRLLVL.